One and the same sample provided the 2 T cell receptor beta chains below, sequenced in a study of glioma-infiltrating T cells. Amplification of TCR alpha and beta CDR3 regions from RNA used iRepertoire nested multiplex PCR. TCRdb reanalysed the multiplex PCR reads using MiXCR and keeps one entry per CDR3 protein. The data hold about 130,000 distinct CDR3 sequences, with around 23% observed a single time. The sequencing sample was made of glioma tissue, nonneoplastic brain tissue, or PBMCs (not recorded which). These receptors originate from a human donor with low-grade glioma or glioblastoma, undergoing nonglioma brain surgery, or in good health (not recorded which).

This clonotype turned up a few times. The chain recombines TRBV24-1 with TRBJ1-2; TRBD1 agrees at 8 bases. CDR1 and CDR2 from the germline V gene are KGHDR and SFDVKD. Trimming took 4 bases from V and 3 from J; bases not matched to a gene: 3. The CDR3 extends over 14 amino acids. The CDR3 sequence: CATSDPGQDYGYTF. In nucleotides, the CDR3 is TGTGCCACCAGTGACCCGGGACAGGACTATGGCTACACCTTC.

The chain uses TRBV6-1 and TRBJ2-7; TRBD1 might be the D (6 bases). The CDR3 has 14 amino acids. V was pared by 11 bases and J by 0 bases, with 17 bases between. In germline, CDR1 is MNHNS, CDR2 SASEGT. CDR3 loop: CAGTLDRVSYEQYV. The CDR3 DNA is TGTGCCGGAACTCTGGACAGAGTCTCCTACGAGCAGTACGTC.